This T cell receptor (beta chain) was identified in a study of cytomegalovirus exposure and HLA in healthy donors. In this sample, this clone turned up a few times. Its target is unknown. Regarding the study as a whole: The study dropped some indistinguishable V segments, TRBV6-2 and TRBV6-3 among them. Earlier analysis yielded a pattern in which most TCR beta V segments were productive about 87% or about 30% of the time.

PCR primers comprised 60 Vbeta and 13 Jbeta primers. Repertoires were generated with immunoSEQ multiplex PCR, while TCRdb's copy carries only in-frame clones and drops some. Of some 150,000 clones listed, approximately 74% are singletons. The germline V gene encodes CDR1 MNHNS and CDR2 SASEGT. The V and J ends lost 6 bases and 8 bases respectively, with 16 bases between them. This CDR3 comprises 13 residues. The V gene is TRBV6-1, the J gene TRBJ1-2; perhaps TRBD1 as D (5 bases). The sequenced sample consisted of PBMCs. The sequence was collected from a woman in her 30s in good health and CMV-seronegative. The CDR3 DNA is TGTGCCAGCAGCGAGGGACTCACGAGCGGCTACACCTTC. This codes for CASSEGLTSGYTF.